A selection of T cell receptor beta chains follows, all from one sample in a study of OX40 agonist ivuxolimab in advanced cancers. The repertoire was sequenced with immunoSEQ multiplex PCR; TCRdb's copy has only in-frame clones and lacks some. The data show 41,000 or so clones, with 80% to 90% seen just once and more than 3% held by the top ten. Sequencing was performed on CD4+ or CD8+ T cells sorted from blood, taken in a trial of the OX40 agonist ivuxolimab. Receptor source: an adult with an advanced solid tumor such as melanoma, head and neck, liver or kidney cancer. The CDR3 runs from the conserved cysteine through the conserved F or W. The D gene is left open where the match is weak. Expanded clones are given a class, and other clones once, few, many or no size at all.

j_call: TRBJ1-2; d_call: TRBD1; clone_size: few; v_call: TRBV7-7; cdr3_nt: TGTGCTAGCAGCTTTTCCGTAAAGGGGGCCGACTATGGCTACACCTTC; cdr3_aa: CASSFSVKGADYGYTF
j_call: TRBJ1-5; d_call: NA; clone_size: NA; v_call: TRBV7-9; cdr3_nt: TGTGCCAGCAGCTTAGGTCGGACTAACATGTTCGACAATCAGCCCCAGCATTTT; cdr3_aa: CASSLGRTNMFDNQPQHF
j_call: TRBJ1-5; d_call: NA; clone_size: NA; v_call: TRBV7-2; cdr3_nt: TGTGCCAGCAGCCCCATCAACGCGAGACCCCAGCATTTT; cdr3_aa: CASSPINARPQHF
j_call: TRBJ1-1; d_call: NA; clone_size: NA; v_call: TRBV21-1; cdr3_nt: TGTGCCAGCAGCAGGGCTATAGTTCGCACTGAAGCTTTCTTT; cdr3_aa: CASSRAIVRTEAFF
j_call: TRBJ1-2; d_call: TRBD1; clone_size: NA; v_call: TRBV11-2; cdr3_nt: TGTGCCAGCAGCCTCACCTCCGGGGACAGGGGGCGTAACTATGGCTACACCTTC; cdr3_aa: CASSLTSGDRGRNYGYTF
j_call: TRBJ1-4; d_call: NA; clone_size: NA; v_call: TRBV28; cdr3_nt: TGTGCCAGCAGGCTCGGAGGGGCGGGTGAAAAACTGTTTTTT; cdr3_aa: CASRLGGAGEKLFF
j_call: TRBJ2-2; d_call: NA; clone_size: NA; v_call: TRBV6-6; cdr3_nt: TGTGCCAGCGTACGGGCCGGGGAGCTGTTTTTT; cdr3_aa: CASVRAGELFF
j_call: TRBJ2-5; d_call: NA; clone_size: NA; v_call: TRBV28; cdr3_nt: TGTGCCAGCAGTCACCGGATTCGGACCCAGTACTTC; cdr3_aa: CASSHRIRTQYF
j_call: TRBJ1-1; d_call: NA; clone_size: NA; v_call: TRBV2; cdr3_nt: TGTGCCAGCAGTAGAGGACAGATGAACACTGAAGCTTTCTTT; cdr3_aa: CASSRGQMNTEAFF
j_call: TRBJ2-7; d_call: NA; clone_size: NA; v_call: TRBV11-2; cdr3_nt: TGTGCCAGCAGCTTATACGAGCAGTACTTC; cdr3_aa: CASSLYEQYF
j_call: TRBJ2-1; d_call: NA; clone_size: NA; v_call: TRBV7-3; cdr3_nt: TGTGCCAGCTGGAGGATTCCTTACAATGAGCAGTTCTTC; cdr3_aa: CASWRIPYNEQFF
j_call: TRBJ2-1; d_call: NA; clone_size: once; v_call: TRBV18; cdr3_nt: TGTGCCAGCTCACCACTCGGCTCAGGTTCCAATGAGCAGTTCTTC; cdr3_aa: CASSPLGSGSNEQFF
j_call: TRBJ2-7; d_call: TRBD2; clone_size: NA; v_call: TRBV7-8; cdr3_nt: TGTGCCAGCAGCTTAATTGGCGGGAGTATTTACGAGCAGTACTTC; cdr3_aa: CASSLIGGSIYEQYF
j_call: TRBJ1-4; d_call: TRBD1; clone_size: NA; v_call: TRBV11-2; cdr3_nt: TGTGCCAGCAGCAGGGGGCGAAATGAAAAACTGTTTTTT; cdr3_aa: CASSRGRNEKLFF
j_call: TRBJ2-3; d_call: NA; clone_size: NA; v_call: TRBV7-9; cdr3_nt: TGTGCCAGCAGCCGACGGAATCATACGCAGTATTTT; cdr3_aa: CASSRRNHTQYF
j_call: TRBJ2-1; d_call: TRBD2; clone_size: NA; v_call: TRBV7-6; cdr3_nt: TGTGCCAGCAGCGGGCGGTCTAGCGGGAGGGCCCTGAATGAGCAGTTCTTC; cdr3_aa: CASSGRSSGRALNEQFF
j_call: TRBJ2-7; d_call: TRBD2; clone_size: NA; v_call: TRBV6-6; cdr3_nt: TGTGCCAGCAACGCCGGGACTAGCGGATTTCTCTACGAGCAGTACTTC; cdr3_aa: CASNAGTSGFLYEQYF
j_call: TRBJ2-7; d_call: NA; clone_size: NA; v_call: TRBV6-5; cdr3_nt: TGTGCCAGCAGTTCCCCTCAGGGGACGGCACCCTACGAGCAGTACTTC; cdr3_aa: CASSSPQGTAPYEQYF
j_call: TRBJ2-1; d_call: TRBD2; clone_size: NA; v_call: TRBV2; cdr3_nt: TGTGCCAGCAAGGCCAGCCTAGCGGGAATGAATGAGCAGTTCTTC; cdr3_aa: CASKASLAGMNEQFF
j_call: TRBJ1-4; d_call: NA; clone_size: NA; v_call: TRBV11-3; cdr3_nt: TGTGCCAGCAGATCAAACAGGGTTCGGGAAAAACTGTTTTTT; cdr3_aa: CASRSNRVREKLFF
j_call: TRBJ1-1; d_call: TRBD1; clone_size: NA; v_call: TRBV11-2; cdr3_nt: TGTGCCAGCAGTAAGGACAGGGGGCTCTCTGAAGCTTTCTTT; cdr3_aa: CASSKDRGLSEAFF
j_call: TRBJ1-6; d_call: NA; clone_size: NA; v_call: TRBV5-4; cdr3_nt: TGTGCCAGCAGCTTAGAAGGGTCCCGCTCACCCCTCCACTTT; cdr3_aa: CASSLEGSRSPLHF
j_call: TRBJ2-2; d_call: NA; clone_size: NA; v_call: TRBV7-8; cdr3_nt: TGTGCCAGCAGCTTAAGGAGGGGGACCGGGGAGCTGTTTTTT; cdr3_aa: CASSLRRGTGELFF
j_call: TRBJ1-1; d_call: NA; clone_size: NA; v_call: TRBV30; cdr3_nt: TGTGCCTGGAGTGCCCTAATCAACTATCCCCTTCTGAACACTGAAGCTTTCTTT; cdr3_aa: CAWSALINYPLLNTEAFF
j_call: TRBJ2-3; d_call: TRBD2; clone_size: NA; v_call: TRBV7-9; cdr3_nt: TGTGCCAGCAGCCCGGGACTAGCGAGCACAGATACGCAGTATTTT; cdr3_aa: CASSPGLASTDTQYF
j_call: TRBJ2-1; d_call: TRBD2; clone_size: NA; v_call: TRBV10-3; cdr3_nt: TGTGCCATCAGGCCGACTAGCGGGACTCACTGGAGCTCCTACAATGAGCAGTTCTTC; cdr3_aa: CAIRPTSGTHWSSYNEQFF
j_call: TRBJ2-7; d_call: NA; clone_size: NA; v_call: TRBV21-1; cdr3_nt: TGTGCCAGCAGCACAAATTCCACCCAACTAGCACCCTCCTACGAGCAGTACTTC; cdr3_aa: CASSTNSTQLAPSYEQYF
j_call: TRBJ2-2; d_call: TRBD2; clone_size: NA; v_call: TRBV18; cdr3_nt: TGTGCCAGCTCACCACAGACTAGCGGGTACACCGGGGAGCTGTTTTTT; cdr3_aa: CASSPQTSGYTGELFF
j_call: TRBJ2-3; d_call: NA; clone_size: NA; v_call: TRBV27; cdr3_nt: TGTGCCAGCAGTTTCCGCCCCCAAAACACAGATACGCAGTATTTT; cdr3_aa: CASSFRPQNTDTQYF
j_call: TRBJ1-4; d_call: TRBD1; clone_size: NA; v_call: TRBV7-2; cdr3_nt: TGTGCCAGCAGACCCCCGACAGGGAGCAATAATGAAAAACTGTTTTTT; cdr3_aa: CASRPPTGSNNEKLFF
j_call: TRBJ2-7; d_call: NA; clone_size: NA; v_call: TRBV2; cdr3_nt: TGTGCCAGTAGGGAACGGGGGGCGCTAACTAGGCCCTACTACGAGCAGTACTTC; cdr3_aa: CASRERGALTRPYYEQYF
j_call: TRBJ1-2; d_call: TRBD1; clone_size: NA; v_call: TRBV4-1; cdr3_nt: TGCGCCAGCAGCCAAGACGGACAGGGGACCCTTCAAGCTAACTATGGCTACACCTTC; cdr3_aa: CASSQDGQGTLQANYGYTF
j_call: TRBJ2-3; d_call: TRBD2; clone_size: NA; v_call: TRBV5-1; cdr3_nt: TGCGCCAGCAGCCCGGGACTAGCGGGGGGCACAGATACGCAGTATTTT; cdr3_aa: CASSPGLAGGTDTQYF
j_call: TRBJ1-4; d_call: NA; clone_size: NA; v_call: TRBV6-5; cdr3_nt: TGTGCCAGCAGTTACTTACCACAGGGCCCGCTTAGCAAACTGTTTTTT; cdr3_aa: CASSYLPQGPLSKLFF
j_call: TRBJ2-3; d_call: TRBD1; clone_size: NA; v_call: TRBV6-1; cdr3_nt: TGTGCCAGCAGTGACGCCGGGACAGGGGCCGTTACAGATACGCAGTATTTT; cdr3_aa: CASSDAGTGAVTDTQYF
j_call: TRBJ2-3; d_call: NA; clone_size: few; v_call: TRBV7-3; cdr3_nt: TGTGCCAGCAGCTTGGACTTGGGGACGCAGTATTTT; cdr3_aa: CASSLDLGTQYF
j_call: TRBJ1-5; d_call: NA; clone_size: few; v_call: TRBV6-5; cdr3_nt: TGTGCCAGCAATTATGGGGGAGATCAGCCCCAGCATTTT; cdr3_aa: CASNYGGDQPQHF
j_call: TRBJ2-1; d_call: TRBD2; clone_size: once; v_call: TRBV7-7; cdr3_nt: TGTGCTAGCAGCCTCTGGGAGGGGACTAGCGGTAACAATGAGCAGTTCTTC; cdr3_aa: CASSLWEGTSGNNEQFF
j_call: TRBJ1-4; d_call: NA; clone_size: NA; v_call: TRBV19; cdr3_nt: TGTGCCAGTAGCCCGAGAGCAACTAATGAAAAACTGTTTTTT; cdr3_aa: CASSPRATNEKLFF
j_call: TRBJ2-7; d_call: NA; clone_size: once; v_call: TRBV5-1; cdr3_nt: TGCGCCAGCAGCTTCGTCCGACCTTACGAGCAGTACTTC; cdr3_aa: CASSFVRPYEQYF
j_call: TRBJ1-1; d_call: NA; clone_size: NA; v_call: TRBV18; cdr3_nt: TGTGCCAGCTCACCTGCCGTCGACACTGAAGCTTTCTTT; cdr3_aa: CASSPAVDTEAFF
j_call: TRBJ2-3; d_call: TRBD2; clone_size: NA; v_call: TRBV7-6; cdr3_nt: TGTGCCAGCAGCTTTAGCGGGAGCACAGATACGCAGTATTTT; cdr3_aa: CASSFSGSTDTQYF
j_call: TRBJ1-5; d_call: NA; clone_size: NA; v_call: TRBV11-2; cdr3_nt: TGTGCCAGCAGCTTAGAGACAGCTACATTTAATCAGCCCCAGCATTTT; cdr3_aa: CASSLETATFNQPQHF
j_call: TRBJ1-2; d_call: TRBD1; clone_size: NA; v_call: TRBV28; cdr3_nt: TGTGCCAGCAGTTTCGCGGGACAGGGTAGAAATGGCTACACCTTC; cdr3_aa: CASSFAGQGRNGYTF